This TCR beta chain was captured by sequencing in a study of vaccination and CD4 T cells after COVID-19. Study-wide context: Median draw time for post-COVID samples was 101 days post-diagnosis (range 35 to 161).

Described treatment: 10-day PBMC culture with coronavirus spike peptide pools or control peptides (ViraFEST assay). Positive PCR results dated from March to December 2020, before the US Alpha, Beta and Delta variants. An Oncomine TCR Beta short-read assay was used to sequence the DNA from cultured CD4+ T cells. From cultured CD4+ T cells, genomic DNA was extracted. From the PCR reads, TCRdb called clonotypes with MiXCR, one entry per CDR3 protein. The profile covers around 13,000 distinct CDR3 sequences, with roughly 54% appearing a single time and 7.5% to 9.5% taken by the ten largest. A note on this clonotype: Its antigen is still unknown.

Trimming removed 1 base from V and 7 bases from J; junction bases left unmatched: 6. This CDR3 contains 14 residues. Germline V gene data show CDR1 as SGHVS and CDR2 as FQNEAQ. The material was CD4+ T cells from blood, cultured in vitro, obtained before SARS-CoV-2 vaccination. This TCR derives from a human donor who had recovered from COVID-19. This chain uses TRBV7-8 with TRBJ1-1; 7 bases are shared with TRBD1. As DNA, the CDR3 is TGTGCCAGCAGCTTAGAGGGGGCACGTAATGAAGCTTTCTTT. The encoded protein is CASSLEGARNEAFF.